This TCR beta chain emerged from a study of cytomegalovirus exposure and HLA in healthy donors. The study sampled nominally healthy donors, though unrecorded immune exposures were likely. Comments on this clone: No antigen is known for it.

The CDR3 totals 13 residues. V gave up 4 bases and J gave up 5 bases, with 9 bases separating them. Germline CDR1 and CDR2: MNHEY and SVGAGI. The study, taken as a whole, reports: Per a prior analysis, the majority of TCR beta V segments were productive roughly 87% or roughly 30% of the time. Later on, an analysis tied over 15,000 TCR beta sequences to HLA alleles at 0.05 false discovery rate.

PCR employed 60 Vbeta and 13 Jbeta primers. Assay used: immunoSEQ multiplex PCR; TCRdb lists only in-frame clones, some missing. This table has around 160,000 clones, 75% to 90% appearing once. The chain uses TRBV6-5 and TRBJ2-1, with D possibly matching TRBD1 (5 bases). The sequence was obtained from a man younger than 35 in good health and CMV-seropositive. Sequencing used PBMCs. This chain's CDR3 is CASSSQGNNEQFF. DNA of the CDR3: TGTGCCAGCAGTTCCCAGGGCAACAATGAGCAGTTCTTC.